Below are 9 T cell receptor beta chains sequenced from a single sample in a study of vaccination effects on CD4 cells after COVID-19 (dated by TCRdb to between 2021 and 2024). Library preparation used the immunoSEQ multiplex PCR assay. TCRdb's version of the immuneACCESS table is confined to in-frame rearrangements and falls short of the full clone set. An unresolved V gene accounts for under half of the shortfall where checked; the remainder is of unknown origin. The sample includes fewer than 25,000 clones, with 70% to 75% observed a single time. Clones ranked in the top ten supply less than 9% of the sample. No antigen has been identified for these receptors. To identify antigen-specific CD4+ T cell clonotypes by their expansion, the ViraFEST assay first stimulated PBMC with viral peptide pools and then applied TCR sequencing. After about 9 days of culture, CD4+ T cells were isolated with the EasySep CD4+ T cell isolation kit. Participants received two doses of either the BNT162b2 or the mRNA-1273 mRNA SARS-CoV-2 vaccine.

The sample consisted of CD4+ T cells from PBMCs cultured with SARS-CoV-2 spike peptides, taken after COVID-19 vaccination. The cell subset or site label corresponds to: SARS-CoV-2 spike overlapping peptide pool stimulation. Source of these receptors: a human donor who received a COVID-19 vaccine.

The chain has TRBV6-5 and TRBJ2-2; D unclear. The germline gives CDR1 MNHEY, CDR2 SVGAGI. The CDR3 has 14 amino acids. V shed 8 bases and J shed 0 bases, with 10 bases lying between them. CDR3 protein: CASWPIANTGELFF. The CDR3 DNA reads TGTGCCAGCTGGCCGATAGCGAACACCGGGGAGCTGTTTTTT.

The CDR3 protein is CASRPGGGIGSGYTF. The DNA for the CDR3 is TGTGCCAGTAGACCAGGAGGGGGGATAGGTAGTGGCTACACCTTC. The genes are TRBV19 and TRBJ1-2, with a weak D call TRBD1 (6 bases). V was clipped by 6 bases and J by 7 bases, with 21 bases between them. The length of the CDR3 is 15 residues. Germline V gene lookup returns CDR1 LNHDA and CDR2 SQIVND (reference sequence).

The V and J genes are TRBV29-1 and TRBJ1-4; D gene unclear. Per germline, CDR1 SQVTM and CDR2 ANQGSEA. Deletions cut 7 bases from V and 5 bases from J, with 11 bases between. This CDR3 is built from 12 residues. Here the CDR3 reads CSGRVENEKLFF. CDR3 nucleotide sequence: TGCAGCGGACGGGTGGAGAATGAAAAACTGTTTTTT.

V is TRBV6-2 or TRBV6-3 and J is TRBJ1-2, with 8 bases aligning to TRBD1. Germline trimming cut 2 bases from V and 5 bases from J; bases unmatched to any gene: 7. Germline loops: CDR1 MNHEY, CDR2 SVGEGT. The CDR3 spans 15 residues. The CDR3 DNA reads TGTGCCAGCAGTTACCCGGGACAGGATAGGTATGGCTACACCTTC. It translates to CASSYPGQDRYGYTF.

In this sample, this clone is medium-sized. V is TRBV28 and J is TRBJ1-5; no firm D call. The CDR3 covers 12 residues. The ends were cut back, 3 bases at V and 7 bases at J, with 7 bases in the middle. The germline V gene has CDR1 MDHEN and CDR2 SYDVKM. CDR3 coding DNA: TGTGCCAGCAGTTTTTCAGGCCAGCCCCAGCATTTT. This codes for CASSFSGQPQHF.

This clone showed up just a few times. The rearrangement joins TRBV6-4 to TRBJ2-3; 7 nucleotides align to TRBD2. There are 16 residues in the CDR3. J was trimmed by 3 bases and V by 0 bases; bases with no gene match: 6. The germline V gene has CDR1 MRHNA and CDR2 SNTAGT. The CDR3 is CASSDSAGAETDTQYF. The CDR3 nucleotides read TGTGCCAGCAGTGACTCGGCGGGAGCGGAGACAGATACGCAGTATTTT.

The V gene is TRBV25-1, the J gene TRBJ2-7, with 10 bases matching TRBD2. V trimming: 4 bases; J trimming: 3 bases; junction bases outside the gene matches: 6. CDR1 and CDR2 (germline): MGHDK, SYGVNS. The CDR3 sequence is 15 residues long. This CDR3 reads CASSVGAGGNYEQYF. Here the CDR3 DNA reads TGTGCCAGCAGTGTCGGAGCGGGGGGGAACTACGAGCAGTACTTC.

The rearrangement joins TRBV30 to TRBJ2-5; D remains ambiguous. CDR1 is GTSNPN, CDR2 SVGIG, per germline (reference sequence). Trimming removed 4 bases from V and 5 bases from J, with 11 bases in between. The CDR3 is made up of 12 amino acids. CDR3 protein: CAWNGLRETQYF. Here the CDR3 DNA reads TGTGCCTGGAACGGGCTCCGGGAGACCCAGTACTTC.

This clone was seen a handful of times. The chain is built from TRBV7-7 and TRBJ2-3, with D possibly being TRBD2 (6 bases). Germline V CDR1 and CDR2: SSHAT, FNYEAQ (reference sequence). CDR3 length equals 15 residues. The V gene lost 4 bases and the J gene lost 0 bases, with 11 bases spanning the gap. CDR3 DNA: TGTGCCAGCAGCTCCAAGGGGACTAGCACAGATACGCAGTATTTT. Amino acid sequence: CASSSKGTSTDTQYF.